These 27 T cell receptor beta chains came from one sample sequenced in a study of blood T cell repertoires in COVID-19. Data came from immunoSEQ multiplex PCR; TCRdb stores just in-frame clones and leaves some out. The data contain 65,000 to 95,000 clones, 87% of them singletons. The sequencing input was peripheral blood. Source of these receptors: a man aged 25-40 years with acute or convalescent COVID-19.

The rearrangement joins TRBV2 to TRBJ2-1, with TRBD2 matching over 13 bases. J was trimmed by 4 bases and V by 5 bases; bases with no gene match: 2. Germline V lookup: CDR1 SNHLY, CDR2 FYNNEI. This CDR3 region has 15 residues. The CDR3 DNA sequence: TGTGCCAGCAGTCGGACTAGCGGGGGATACAATGAGCAGTTCTTC. Protein sequence: CASSRTSGGYNEQFF. The whole variable domain, remainder taken from reference TRBV2 and TRBJ2-1, is EPEVTQTPSHQVTQMGQEVILRCVPISNHLYFYWYRQILGQKVEFLVSFYNNEISEKSEIFDDQFSVERPDGSNFTLKIRSTKLEDSAMYFCASSRTSGGYNEQFFGPGTRLTVL.

The chain recombines TRBV5-6 with TRBJ2-1; 13 nucleotides line up with TRBD2. The CDR3 covers 17 residues. J gave up 3 bases and V 4 bases, and 7 bases lay outside the gene matches. Germline CDR1 is SGHDT and CDR2 is YYEEEE. The chain's CDR3 is CASSGTSGIIYYNEQFF. The CDR3 DNA is TGTGCCAGCAGCGGGACTAGCGGGATAATCTACTACAATGAGCAGTTCTTC. The variable domain in full, with the rest retrieved from reference TRBV5-6 and TRBJ2-1, is DAGVTQSPTHLIKTRGQQVTLRCSPKSGHDTVSWYQQALGQGPQFIFQYYEEEERQRGNFPDRFSGHQFPNYSSELNVNALLLGDSALYLCASSGTSGIIYYNEQFFGPGTRLTVL.

The V and J genes are TRBV29-1 and TRBJ2-1; 10 bases line up with TRBD2. This CDR3 spans 16 amino acids. Trimming at V came to 7 bases and at J to 12 bases, leaving 21 bases not matched to a gene. Germline lookup yields CDR1 SQVTM and CDR2 ANQGSEA. CDR3 DNA sequence: TGCAGCGCGGTTCGGGGCGCCGCTAGCGGGAGTATGGCGCAGTTCTTC. Translating gives CSAVRGAASGSMAQFF.

The rearrangement uses TRBV6-5 and TRBJ2-5; tentatively, D is TRBD2 (5 bases). The germline V and J ends were trimmed by 6 bases and 5 bases, with 16 bases remaining between them. Germline V lookup: CDR1 MNHEY, CDR2 SVGAGI. The CDR3 loop spans 14 amino acids. CDR3 DNA: TGTGCCAGCAGGAACCCCAGGACTCCGGAGACCCAGTACTTC. Encoded protein: CASRNPRTPETQYF.

The chain links TRBV12-5 to TRBJ2-7, with TRBD1 as a possible D gene (6 bases). This CDR3 is 13 amino acids long. V was trimmed by 6 bases and J by 5 bases, leaving 14 bases between them. CDR1 LGHNT and CDR2 FRNRAP come from the germline V gene. The CDR3 DNA reads TGTGCTAGTGGACAGACAGGTCGACACGAGCAGTACTTC. Translated: CASGQTGRHEQYF. Drawing the rest from reference TRBV12-5 and TRBJ2-7, the complete variable domain is DARVTQTPRHKVTEMGQEVTMRCQPILGHNTVFWYRQTMMQGLELLAYFRNRAPLDDSGMPKDRFSAEMPDATLATLKIQPSEPRDSAVYFCASGQTGRHEQYFGPGTRLTVT.

V gene TRBV5-8 combines with J gene TRBJ2-3; 10 bases match TRBD2. Germline trimming cut 0 bases from V and 14 bases from J; bases unmatched to any gene: 15. CDR1 is SGHTS, CDR2 YDEGEE, per germline. There are 16 residues in the CDR3. The DNA of the CDR3 is TGTGCCAGCAGCTTGGGTCAGGGGACTAGCGCCGCAATGCTGTATTTT. This encodes CASSLGQGTSAAMLYF.

The chain links TRBV30 to TRBJ2-1; D possibly corresponds to TRBD1 (5 bases). Germline V gene lookup returns CDR1 GTSNPN and CDR2 SVGIG (reference sequence). The CDR3 sequence is 13 residues long. V was cut by 4 bases and J by 3 bases, with 10 bases left in between. DNA for the CDR3: TGTGCCTGGACCAGACAGCACTACAATGAGCAGTTCTTC. It encodes CAWTRQHYNEQFF. Combining the CDR3 with reference TRBV30 and TRBJ2-1 gives the whole variable domain SQTIHQWPATLVQPVGSPLSLECTVEGTSNPNLYWYRQAAGRGLQLLFYSVGIGQISSEVPQNLSASRPQDRQFILSSKKLLLSDSGFYLCAWTRQHYNEQFFGPGTRLTVL.

This chain joins TRBV7-2 and TRBJ1-5, with 7 bases that match TRBD1. Trimming cost V 5 bases and J 3 bases; bases outside gene matches: 4. Germline lookup yields CDR1 SGHTA and CDR2 FQGNSA. This CDR3 region has 14 residues. CDR3 DNA sequence: TGTGCCAGCAGCCCAGACAGGGTCAATCAGCCCCAGCATTTT. Its protein is CASSPDRVNQPQHF.

The chain is built from TRBV12-3 or TRBV12-4 and TRBJ1-2, with D unclear. This CDR3 is 12 amino acids long. Trimming shortened V by 7 bases and J by 0 bases, and 6 bases separated the two germline ends. CDR3 protein: CASTDTNYGYTF. CDR3 nucleotides: TGTGCCAGCACTGACACTAACTATGGCTACACCTTC.

This chain links TRBV7-3 with TRBJ2-1; 8 nucleotides agree with TRBD2. After removal of 2 bases from V and 5 bases from J, the junction contained 14 bases not matched to a gene. CDR1 is SGHTA and CDR2 is FQGTGA in the germline V gene. This CDR3 is 18 amino acids long. CDR3 DNA: TGTGCCAGCAGCTTAGGGACTAGGCACGGGCTGGGGAACAATGAGCAGTTCTTC. This translates into CASSLGTRHGLGNNEQFF.

CDR3 residues: CASSRGEGDTQYF. In DNA form, the CDR3 reads TGTGCCAGCAGCCGGGGGGAGGGAGATACGCAGTATTTT. This sequence joins TRBV7-2 and TRBJ2-3; 7 bases match TRBD2. The junction had 4 bases not matched to a gene; V was cut back by 5 bases and J by 5 bases. The CDR3 loop spans 13 amino acids. Germline V lookup: CDR1 SGHTA, CDR2 FQGNSA.

This clone has a single count. The chain joins TRBV19 to TRBJ2-1, with 8 bases that match TRBD2. Trimming cost V 10 bases and J 2 bases; bases outside gene matches: 4. This CDR3 has 13 residues. The germline V gene encodes CDR1 LNHDA and CDR2 SQIVND (reference sequence). The CDR3 loop is CAISAGAYNEQFF. The CDR3, as DNA: TGTGCCATCTCAGCGGGAGCCTACAATGAGCAGTTCTTC.

Only a few counts were recorded for this clone. The chain links TRBV10-2 to TRBJ1-1; TRBD1 might be the D (5 bases). This CDR3 has 13 residues. The germline CDR1 and CDR2 sequences are WSHSY and SAAADI. With 8 bases removed from V and 1 base from J, the gap between germline ends came to 11 bases. The CDR3 loop is CASQTEANTEAFF. The CDR3 coding sequence is TGCGCCAGCCAGACAGAAGCGAACACTGAAGCTTTCTTT.

This chain joins TRBV19 and TRBJ2-1; the D gene is possibly TRBD2 (5 bases). Trimming left V 5 bases short and J 1 base short, with 12 bases between. The CDR3 spans 15 residues. Germline V gene lookup returns CDR1 LNHDA and CDR2 SQIVND (reference sequence). Written as DNA, the CDR3 is TGTGCCAGTAGTCCATGGACTCCGTCCTACAATGAGCAGTTCTTC. It yields the protein CASSPWTPSYNEQFF. Full variable domain (outside the CDR3, taken from reference TRBV19 and TRBJ2-1): DGGITQSPKYLFRKEGQNVTLSCEQNLNHDAMYWYRQDPGQGLRLIYYSQIVNDFQKGDIAEGYSVSREKKESFPLTVTSAQKNPTAFYLCASSPWTPSYNEQFFGPGTRLTVL.

The chain has TRBV3-1 (or the pseudogene TRBV3-2) and TRBJ2-1, with TRBD2 matching 9 bases. V shed 0 bases, J shed 0 bases, and the junction held 3 bases outside the gene matches. The germline V gene encodes CDR1 LGHDT and CDR2 YNNKEL (reference sequence). The CDR3 totals 17 residues. The CDR3 DNA reads as TGTGCCAGCAGCCAAGAGGCACTAGCGGGCTCCTACAATGAGCAGTTCTTC. Translated, it gives CASSQEALAGSYNEQFF.

This sequence joins TRBV15 and TRBJ2-4; no reliable D call. Trimming took off 1 base at V and 8 bases at J, with 15 bases between the two ends. There are 15 residues in the CDR3. The germline CDR1 and CDR2 sequences are LNHNV and YYDKDF (reference sequence). The CDR3: CATSRVAAVADIQYF. The CDR3, as DNA: TGTGCCACCAGCAGAGTGGCGGCTGTCGCGGACATTCAGTACTTC.

The V and J genes are TRBV6-5 and TRBJ2-7; weak D call: TRBD1 (5 bases). This CDR3 has 13 amino acids. Germline V gene data show CDR1 as MNHEY and CDR2 as SVGAGI. Trimming cost V 5 bases and J 4 bases, with 12 bases left between them. CDR3 residues: CASSQGGPYEQYF. Written as DNA, the CDR3 is TGTGCCAGCAGTCAGGGTGGGCCATACGAGCAGTACTTC.

This clone was seen only once. The chain recombines TRBV4-1 with TRBJ2-3, with TRBD2 as a possible D gene (6 bases). Germline V CDR1 and CDR2: MGHRA, YSYEKL. This CDR3 has 14 residues. The V end lost 3 bases, the J end lost 5 bases, and 12 bases lay between the germline ends. The CDR3 coding sequence is TGCGCCAGCAGCCACTCGGGAGACAGAGATACGCAGTATTTT. Protein product: CASSHSGDRDTQYF.

The J gene is TRBJ2-2, the V gene TRBV4-1, with D possibly being TRBD2 (6 bases). The V end was cut by 1 base, the J end by 4 bases, with 13 bases between. Per germline, CDR1 MGHRA and CDR2 YSYEKL. The CDR3 consists of 16 residues. In DNA form, the CDR3 reads TGCGCCAGCAGCCAAGGGAGGGTGGGGCTCACCGGGGAGCTGTTTTTT. This codes for CASSQGRVGLTGELFF.

The genes are TRBV15 and TRBJ1-2, with D perhaps TRBD1 (6 bases). The germline V gene encodes CDR1 LNHNV and CDR2 YYDKDF (reference sequence). The ends were cut back, 4 bases at V and 3 bases at J, with 27 bases in the middle. The CDR3 loop spans 19 amino acids. The CDR3 region is CATSNDSNRVWKADYGYTF. CDR3 sequence (DNA): TGTGCCACCAGCAACGACTCCAACAGGGTGTGGAAAGCGGACTATGGCTACACCTTC.

Written as DNA, the CDR3 is TGTGCCAGCAGTGTAACTAGCGGCGTCTACGAGCAGTACTTC. Protein sequence: CASSVTSGVYEQYF. The chain has TRBV2 and TRBJ2-7; 8 bases line up with TRBD2. Trimming took 4 bases from V and 3 from J; bases not matched to a gene: 5. This CDR3 region has 14 residues. Germline-derived CDR1 and CDR2 are SNHLY and FYNNEI.

The V gene is TRBV5-8, the J gene TRBJ2-3, with 11 bases aligning to TRBD2. V was clipped by 4 bases and J by 2 bases; unmatched bases: 12. This CDR3 has 18 residues. The germline V gene encodes CDR1 SGHTS and CDR2 YDEGEE. CDR3 sequence reads: CASSPSRVAGGSTDTQYF. CDR3 in DNA: TGTGCCAGCAGCCCATCTCGTGTAGCGGGAGGGTCCACAGATACGCAGTATTTT.

This clone has a handful of counts. The CDR3 sequence is CASSTPSGLDSPLHF. The CDR3, as DNA: TGTGCCAGCTCCACACCATCAGGTTTAGATTCACCCCTCCACTTT. The chain combines TRBV28 with TRBJ1-6, with D hard to call. The CDR3 length is 15 residues. With 8 bases removed from V and 8 bases from J, the gap between germline ends came to 19 bases. CDR1 and CDR2 (germline): MDHEN, SYDVKM.

The CDR3 nucleotides read TGTGCCAGCAGCTTAGCGCCCCTAGCGGGAGGGCAAGGTAGACAAGAGACCCAGTACTTC. Protein product: CASSLAPLAGGQGRQETQYF. This chain links TRBV7-2 with TRBJ2-5, with 12 positions matching TRBD2. CDR1 and CDR2 (germline): SGHTA, FQGNSA. The junction had 13 bases not matched to a gene; V was cut back by 0 bases and J by 2 bases. CDR3 size: 20 residues.

The V and J genes are TRBV2 and TRBJ2-5; D is undetermined. Between the trimmed V and J ends, which lost 9 bases and 3 bases, there was a span of 8 bases. Germline CDR1 SNHLY, CDR2 FYNNEI. CDR3 length: 11 residues. CDR3 loop: CASRQEETQYF. CDR3 in DNA: TGTGCCAGTCGACAAGAAGAGACCCAGTACTTC.

This clone was found once. The gene calls are TRBV7-2 and TRBJ1-1; perhaps TRBD1 as D (5 bases). The CDR3 runs 15 residues. V lost 4 bases and J lost 1, with 13 bases in between. CDR1 SGHTA and CDR2 FQGNSA come from the germline V gene. The CDR3 sequence is CASSWGRGGNTEAFF. The CDR3 DNA sequence: TGTGCCAGCAGCTGGGGTAGGGGAGGGAACACTGAAGCTTTCTTT.

The V gene is TRBV28, the J gene TRBJ1-5; 10 nucleotides align to TRBD1. The V gene end was trimmed by 7 bases and the J gene end by 3 bases; junction bases not matched to a gene: 9. Germline V CDR1 and CDR2: MDHEN, SYDVKM. The CDR3 contains 16 residues. The CDR3 is CASKVETGGFNQPQHF. The CDR3 DNA reads as TGTGCCAGCAAAGTTGAGACAGGGGGCTTCAATCAGCCCCAGCATTTT.